This passage covers 11 T cell receptor beta chains from one sample sequenced in a study of blood T cell repertoires in COVID-19. Measured with immunoSEQ multiplex PCR; TCRdb has only the in-frame clones, and not every one. The sample records 80,000 to 130,000 clones, about 86% being singletons. The sequencing input was PBMCs or T cells enriched from blood (not recorded which). The receptors here all came from a woman aged 50 to 65 who had recovered from COVID-19.

The V gene is TRBV3-1 (or the pseudogene TRBV3-2), the J gene TRBJ2-4; D might be TRBD2 (6 bases). The germline V and J ends were trimmed by 4 bases and 1 base, with 14 bases remaining between them. The CDR3 consists of 16 residues. Germline V gene lookup returns CDR1 LGHDT and CDR2 YNNKEL (reference sequence). CDR3 DNA: TGTGCCAGCAGCCCCCGGGGGACTTCGGCCAAAAACATTCAGTACTTC. Its translation is CASSPRGTSAKNIQYF.

The gene calls are TRBV4-1 and TRBJ2-1, with D possibly being TRBD2 (6 bases). The CDR3 extends over 18 amino acids. The V gene lost 0 bases and the J gene lost 0 bases, with 15 bases spanning the gap. Looked up from germline, CDR1 is MGHRA and CDR2 is YSYEKL. CDR3 residues: CASSQESYSGSSYNEQFF. The CDR3 bases are TGCGCCAGCAGCCAAGAATCCTATAGCGGCAGCTCCTACAATGAGCAGTTCTTC.

V usage is TRBV6-1 and J usage is TRBJ1-1; tentative D call: TRBD1 (5 bases). V was clipped by 2 bases and J by 10 bases, with 11 bases between them. Germline-derived CDR1 and CDR2 are MNHNS and SASEGT. The CDR3 sequence is 12 residues long. The CDR3 DNA is TGTGCCAGCAGTGAATTCGGGGGGGGAGCTTTCTTT. It is translated as CASSEFGGGAFF.

The J gene is TRBJ2-2, the V gene TRBV30; 7 bases fit TRBD2. V trimming: 0 bases; J trimming: 3 bases; junction bases outside the gene matches: 19. This CDR3 has 20 amino acids. Germline V gene sequence: CDR1 GTSNPN, CDR2 SVGIG (reference sequence). DNA for the CDR3: TGTGCCTGGAGTGTAAAGTGGGAGGGGTGGCGGGAGAAAGACACCGGGGAGCTGTTTTTT. Translating it yields CAWSVKWEGWREKDTGELFF.

This rearrangement joins TRBV5-4 to TRBJ2-5; D ambiguous. The V and J ends lost 0 bases and 2 bases respectively, with 8 bases between them. CDR3 length equals 14 residues. From germline, CDR1 is SGHNT and CDR2 YYREEE (reference sequence). The CDR3 loop is CASSLVSIQETQYF. CDR3 coding DNA: TGTGCCAGCAGCTTGGTTTCTATACAAGAGACCCAGTACTTC.

The V call is TRBV4-2, the J call TRBJ1-1; no definite D call. Germline CDR1 is LGHNA and CDR2 is YNFKEQ. The CDR3 loop spans 14 amino acids. V lost 4 bases and J 1 base, leaving 10 bases between the germline ends. CDR3 sequence reads: CASSLPVSNTEAFF. CDR3 DNA sequence: TGTGCCAGCAGCCTACCAGTCTCGAACACTGAAGCTTTCTTT.

This chain uses TRBV14 with TRBJ2-7; 9 bases align to TRBD1. Germline V lookup: CDR1 SGHDN, CDR2 FVKESK. V lost 3 bases, J lost 2 bases, and 8 bases stayed unmatched. The CDR3 is 16 amino acids. CDR3 residues: CASSHPTGTGTYEQYF. Here the CDR3 DNA reads TGTGCCAGCAGCCACCCCACCGGGACAGGGACCTACGAGCAGTACTTC.

The rearrangement uses TRBV11-2 and TRBJ2-3, with D possibly matching TRBD1 (6 bases). The V and J ends lost 5 bases and 2 bases respectively, with 14 bases between them. The CDR3 consists of 15 residues. Germline V gene data show CDR1 as SGHAT and CDR2 as FQNNGV. CDR3 residues: CASSRTVTVTDTQYF. The CDR3 DNA reads as TGTGCCAGCAGCCGGACAGTTACAGTCACAGATACGCAGTATTTT.

The rearrangement links TRBV19 to TRBJ2-3; 12 nucleotides match TRBD2. Germline loops: CDR1 LNHDA, CDR2 SQIVND (reference sequence). The CDR3 is made up of 19 amino acids. Trimming cost V 9 bases and J 7 bases; bases outside gene matches: 23. The CDR3 region has the DNA TGTGCCAGCGGAAACAGGTTACTAGCGGGAGGTGCCCGGGGCCATACGCAGTATTTT. Protein: CASGNRLLAGGARGHTQYF. The whole variable domain, filled in from reference TRBV19 and TRBJ2-3, reads DGGITQSPKYLFRKEGQNVTLSCEQNLNHDAMYWYRQDPGQGLRLIYYSQIVNDFQKGDIAEGYSVSREKKESFPLTVTSAQKNPTAFYLCASGNRLLAGGARGHTQYFGPGTRLTVL.

The rearrangement links TRBV5-1 to TRBJ2-7, with 9 nucleotides matching TRBD1. Germline V gene lookup returns CDR1 SGHRS and CDR2 YFSETQ. This CDR3 is built from 19 residues. With V trimmed by 1 base and J by 2 bases, 16 bases remained unmatched. The CDR3 loop reads CASSLSDTGPYRGPYEQYF. The CDR3 DNA is TGCGCCAGCAGCTTGTCAGACACGGGACCCTACAGGGGGCCCTACGAGCAGTACTTC.

The chain carries TRBV5-1 and TRBJ1-1; D gene uncertain. V was pared by 0 bases and J by 0 bases, with 9 bases between. Looked up from germline, CDR1 is SGHRS and CDR2 is YFSETQ. The CDR3 spans 15 residues. The chain's CDR3 is CASSLEEAMNTEAFF. CDR3 nucleotides: TGCGCCAGCAGCTTGGAGGAGGCGATGAACACTGAAGCTTTCTTT.